Presented here are 20 T cell receptor beta chains from one specimen sequenced in a study of OX40 agonist ivuxolimab in advanced cancers. Sequenced by immunoSEQ multiplex PCR; TCRdb stores in-frame clones only, minus some. The sample includes more than 7,000 clones, nearly 75% of them seen just once. The sample was CD4+ or CD8+ T cells sorted from blood, taken in a trial of the OX40 agonist ivuxolimab. The source of these receptors is an adult with an advanced solid tumor such as melanoma, head and neck, liver or kidney cancer.

In its sample, this clone was seen once. This chain connects TRBV11-2 to TRBJ2-7; TRBD1 matches at 7 bases. CDR3 size: 12 residues. Germline V gene sequence: CDR1 SGHAT, CDR2 FQNNGV. V gave up 6 bases and J gave up 6 bases; unmatched junction bases: 5. CDR3 loop: CASSSDRPEQYF. CDR3 nucleotide sequence: TGTGCCAGCAGTTCGGACAGGCCCGAGCAGTACTTC.

The chain employs TRBV25-1 and TRBJ2-7; D might be TRBD1 (6 bases). The CDR3 is 15 residues long. Germline CDR1 is MGHDK and CDR2 is SYGVNS. V was cut by 3 bases and J by 2 bases, with 14 bases left in between. CDR3 sequence (DNA): TGTGCCAGCAGTGAGTCGGCAGGGGCGGCCTACGAGCAGTACTTC. As protein: CASSESAGAAYEQYF.

This chain connects TRBV4-1 to TRBJ2-3; tentative D call: TRBD2 (5 bases). The CDR3 totals 14 residues. V lost 6 bases and J lost 3, with 13 bases in between. Germline CDR1 reads MGHRA; CDR2 reads YSYEKL. This CDR3 is CASRPSLVTDTQYF. The CDR3 DNA sequence: TGCGCCAGCAGACCTTCACTAGTTACAGATACGCAGTATTTT.

CDR3 sequence (DNA): TGTGCCAGCACCACCTTAGGTGGGGGCACAGATACGCAGTATTTT. Amino acid sequence: CASTTLGGGTDTQYF. The chain is built from TRBV7-9 and TRBJ2-3; no reliable D call. From germline, CDR1 is SEHNR and CDR2 FQNEAQ (reference sequence). Trimming took 7 bases from V and 1 from J, leaving 15 bases between them. The CDR3 contains 15 residues.

The chain couples TRBV4-1 to TRBJ2-7; TRBD2 is a possible D gene (6 bases). The V gene lost 2 bases and the J gene lost 7 bases, with 18 bases spanning the gap. This CDR3 region has 15 residues. The germline CDR1 and CDR2 sequences are MGHRA and YSYEKL. CDR3: CASSQSQAGLWEQYF. CDR3 nucleotide sequence: TGCGCCAGCAGCCAATCCCAAGCGGGTCTTTGGGAGCAGTACTTC.

V and J are TRBV6-5 and TRBJ2-3; perhaps TRBD2 as D (5 bases). This CDR3 contains 13 residues. Germline CDR1 is MNHEY and CDR2 is SVGAGI. V lost 2 bases and J 7 bases, leaving 10 bases between the germline ends. The CDR3 bases are TGTGCCAGCAGTTACGGGAGTCAGAATACGCAGTATTTT. It is translated as CASSYGSQNTQYF.

The J gene is TRBJ1-1, the V gene TRBV7-8, with 8 positions matching TRBD1. This CDR3 is 16 amino acids long. Per the germline V gene, CDR1 is SGHVS and CDR2 is FQNEAQ. The V and J ends lost 2 bases and 1 base, in that order; junction bases with no gene match: 6. For the CDR3, the DNA is TGTGCCAGCAGCTTAAGGGCGGGACAGGAGAACACTGAAGCTTTCTTT. Amino acid sequence: CASSLRAGQENTEAFF.

J is TRBJ1-1 and V is TRBV5-1, with D tentatively TRBD1 (5 bases). This CDR3 contains 16 residues. The germline V gene has CDR1 SGHRS and CDR2 YFSETQ. Trimming removed 4 bases from V and 2 bases from J, with 18 bases in between. The CDR3 DNA reads as TGCGCCAGCAGCAGGGACCGAGCCTATATAAACACTGAAGCTTTCTTT. Amino acids: CASSRDRAYINTEAFF.

V and J are TRBV7-6 and TRBJ2-5, with 8 bases lining up with TRBD2. CDR3 size: 16 residues. The V gene's germline CDR1 is SGHVS and CDR2 FNYEAQ. The V gene end was trimmed by 1 base and the J gene end by 5 bases; junction bases not matched to a gene: 9. The CDR3 region is CASSLEGTGGLETQYF. CDR3 sequence (DNA): TGTGCCAGCAGCTTAGAGGGTACGGGGGGGCTTGAGACCCAGTACTTC.

The chain uses TRBV9 and TRBJ1-4; D is perhaps TRBD1 (5 bases). From germline, CDR1 is SGDLS and CDR2 YYNGEE. V gave up 3 bases and J gave up 8 bases, with 11 bases separating them. The CDR3 is 13 residues long. CDR3: CASSGGTGEKLFF. DNA for the CDR3: TGTGCCAGCAGCGGGGGGACCGGGGAAAAACTGTTTTTT. Supplemented by reference TRBV9 and TRBJ1-4, the full variable domain reads DSGVTQTPKHLITATGQRVTLRCSPRSGDLSVYWYQQSLDQGLQFLIQYYNGEERAKGNILERFSAQQFPDLHSELNLSSLELGDSALYFCASSGGTGEKLFFGSGTQLSVL.

About this clone: Other DNA sequences in the sample encode the same CDR3. The V and J genes are TRBV13 and TRBJ2-7, with D uncertain. The V gene lost 5 bases and the J gene lost 2 bases, with 13 bases spanning the gap. The CDR3 consists of 14 residues. The germline V gene encodes CDR1 PRHDT and CDR2 FYEKMQ (reference sequence). The CDR3 DNA reads TGTGCCAGCAGCCTATCGGTGAAGCCCTACGAGCAGTACTTC. Translated: CASSLSVKPYEQYF.

This chain connects TRBV5-6 to TRBJ2-3; tentative D call: TRBD1 (6 bases). CDR1 and CDR2 (germline): SGHDT, YYEEEE. The CDR3 consists of 17 residues. Trimming cost V 2 bases and J 2 bases, with 18 bases left between them. The CDR3 sequence is CASSFQSEQGYTDTQYF. The CDR3 DNA reads as TGTGCCAGCAGCTTTCAAAGCGAACAGGGATACACAGATACGCAGTATTTT.

This clone is medium-sized in the sample. The chain links TRBV7-9 to TRBJ1-1; 9 bases are shared with TRBD1. Trimming at V came to 5 bases and at J to 0 bases, leaving 4 bases not matched to a gene. Looked up from germline, CDR1 is SEHNR and CDR2 is FQNEAQ (reference sequence). The CDR3 is 15 residues long. The CDR3: CASSLGQGMNTEAFF. In DNA, the CDR3 is TGTGCCAGCAGCCTAGGACAGGGGATGAACACTGAAGCTTTCTTT.

The chain couples TRBV5-1 to TRBJ2-1, with D unclear. The CDR3 runs 12 residues. In germline, CDR1 is SGHRS, CDR2 YFSETQ. V lost 9 bases and J 0 bases, leaving 7 bases between the germline ends. The CDR3 DNA is TGCGCCACCCGCAGCTCCTACAATGAGCAGTTCTTC. This sequence encodes CATRSSYNEQFF.

V and J are TRBV7-6 and TRBJ1-2; D gene ambiguous. V shed 5 bases and J shed 5 bases, with 18 bases lying between them. Germline CDR1 SGHVS, CDR2 FNYEAQ. The CDR3 totals 15 residues. The CDR3 spells CASSPGVGSIYGYTF. CDR3 sequence (DNA): TGTGCCAGCAGCCCCGGAGTTGGTTCGATTTATGGCTACACCTTC.

The V and J genes are TRBV6-6 and TRBJ2-1; 7 bases map to TRBD2. Germline V gene lookup returns CDR1 MNHNY and CDR2 SVGAGI (reference sequence). Germline trimming cut 5 bases from V and 8 bases from J; bases unmatched to any gene: 9. This CDR3 comprises 14 residues. In DNA, the CDR3 is TGTGCCAGCAGTACCGTGGGGGGGGGTGATGAGCAGTTCTTC. Amino acid sequence: CASSTVGGGDEQFF.

This clone is medium-sized. This chain uses TRBV2 with TRBJ1-2; 7 bases agree with TRBD1. The CDR3 contains 12 residues. Per germline, CDR1 SNHLY and CDR2 FYNNEI. The J segment lost 8 bases and the V segment lost 4 bases, leaving 4 bases of the junction unmatched. Written as DNA, the CDR3 is TGTGCCAGCAGTGTGGAGGGGGCAGGCTACACCTTC. Its translation is CASSVEGAGYTF.

This clone ranks as medium-sized. V gene TRBV6-1 combines with J gene TRBJ1-5; 7 positions agree with TRBD1. This CDR3 is built from 15 residues. Trimming took 4 bases from V and 3 from J; bases not matched to a gene: 6. Germline-derived CDR1 and CDR2 are MNHNS and SASEGT. CDR3 region: CASSAWTGLNQPQHF. Written as DNA, the CDR3 is TGTGCCAGCAGTGCATGGACAGGACTCAATCAGCCCCAGCATTTT.

This clone was recorded only once. The rearrangement joins TRBV4-3 to TRBJ2-7; possibly TRBD1 for D (6 bases). CDR1 and CDR2 (germline): LGHNA, YSLEER. The CDR3 contains 14 residues. Trimming removed 2 bases at V and 3 bases at J, with 11 bases between. CDR3 coding DNA: TGCGCCAGCAGCCAACTACAGGGTTACTACGAGCAGTACTTC. Translating gives CASSQLQGYYEQYF.

The chain has TRBV9 and TRBJ2-1, with 10 positions matching TRBD2. V shed 4 bases and J 3 bases; nucleotides not matched to a gene: 4. CDR1 is SGDLS and CDR2 is YYNGEE in the germline V gene. This CDR3 region has 15 residues. The CDR3 is CASSLSGGDYNEQFF. As DNA, the CDR3 is TGTGCCAGCAGCTTGAGCGGGGGGGACTACAATGAGCAGTTCTTC.